This entry lists 18 T cell receptor beta chains sequenced from one sample in a study of long-term antiretroviral therapy in people with HIV. An immunoSEQ assay, version v3.0, was performed at survey level. Method: immunoSEQ multiplex PCR; TCRdb's copy keeps in-frame clones and lacks some. The sample records roughly 28,000 clones, about 88% being singletons. This specimen was unsorted PBMCs, taken around 2.6 years after starting antiretroviral therapy. These receptors originate from a man in his forties with HIV.

The chain uses TRBV28 and TRBJ2-5; no reliable D call. The germline CDR1 and CDR2 sequences are MDHEN and SYDVKM. Trimming removed 1 base at V and 1 base at J, with 13 bases between. The CDR3 contains 16 residues. CDR3: CASSLLREAGQETQYF. CDR3 nucleotide sequence: TGTGCCAGCAGTTTATTGAGAGAGGCAGGCCAAGAGACCCAGTACTTC.

The rearrangement joins TRBV5-1 to TRBJ2-2; TRBD1 agrees at 9 bases. The CDR3 extends over 13 amino acids. Germline lookup yields CDR1 SGHRS and CDR2 YFSETQ. V dropped 3 bases and J dropped 6; count of bases not matched to a gene: 0. CDR3 region: CASSWDRAGELFF. Here the CDR3 DNA reads TGCGCCAGCAGCTGGGACAGGGCCGGGGAGCTGTTTTTT. The full variable domain, in which reference TRBV5-1 and TRBJ2-2 provide the parts outside the CDR3, is KAGVTQTPRYLIKTRGQQVTLSCSPISGHRSVSWYQQTPGQGLQFLFEYFSETQRNKGNFPGRFSGRQFSNSRSEMNVSTLELGDSALYLCASSWDRAGELFFGEGSRLTVL.

The chain links TRBV7-9 to TRBJ2-7; 7 bases agree with TRBD1. From germline, CDR1 is SEHNR and CDR2 FQNEAQ (reference sequence). The CDR3 extends over 12 amino acids. The J segment lost 3 bases and the V segment lost 8 bases, leaving 4 bases of the junction unmatched. The CDR3 region is CASYGQDYEQYF. CDR3 nucleotide sequence: TGTGCCAGCTACGGACAGGACTACGAGCAGTACTTC.

V and J are TRBV18 and TRBJ2-5; 7 bases line up with TRBD2. The germline V gene encodes CDR1 KGHSH and CDR2 LQKENI. CDR3 size: 15 residues. With V trimmed by 2 bases and J by 1 base, 4 bases remained unmatched. CDR3 DNA sequence: TGTGCCAGCTCACCAGGGAGGGGTCTCCAAGAGACCCAGTACTTC. Its translation: CASSPGRGLQETQYF.

The chain carries TRBV29-1 and TRBJ2-7; 9 bases agree with TRBD2. The CDR3 extends over 16 amino acids. The V and J ends lost 4 bases and 6 bases, in that order; junction bases with no gene match: 16. Germline V lookup: CDR1 SQVTM, CDR2 ANQGSEA. CDR3 in amino acids: CSVAIAGVGGASEQYF. CDR3 DNA sequence: TGCAGCGTTGCGATAGCGGGGGTCGGTGGGGCTAGCGAGCAGTACTTC.

The genes are TRBV14 and TRBJ2-1; D call uncertain. Germline values: CDR1 SGHDN, CDR2 FVKESK. This CDR3 is built from 11 residues. Deletions cut 1 base from V and 9 bases from J, with 4 bases between. The CDR3, as DNA: TGTGCCAGCAGCCAAGTAGCTGAGCAGTTCTTC. Translating it yields CASSQVAEQFF.

This clone has a single count. J is TRBJ1-2 and V is TRBV4-2; TRBD1 might be the D (6 bases). V gave up 2 bases and J gave up 7 bases, with 11 bases separating them. CDR1 is LGHNA, CDR2 YNFKEQ, per germline. The CDR3 spans 13 residues. Here the CDR3 reads CASSQRDRSGYTF. The DNA of the CDR3 is TGTGCCAGCAGCCAACGAGACAGGTCTGGCTACACCTTC.

The CDR3 loop is CASSPEWVGSYNEQFF. In DNA form, the CDR3 reads TGTGCCAGCAGCCCAGAATGGGTGGGGTCCTACAATGAGCAGTTCTTC. V is TRBV5-6 and J is TRBJ2-1, with D unclear. V shed 4 bases and J shed 1 base, with 15 bases lying between them. This CDR3 is built from 16 residues. CDR1 and CDR2 from the germline V gene are SGHDT and YYEEEE.

This clone occurred a few times. V is TRBV12-5 and J is TRBJ1-3; D gene unclear. This CDR3 has 14 residues. Germline-derived CDR1 and CDR2 are LGHNT and FRNRAP. V lost 2 bases to trimming and J lost 4 bases, with 9 bases between them. DNA of the CDR3: TGTGCTAGTGGTTTGTATCCACCAGGAAACACCATATATTTT. It codes for CASGLYPPGNTIYF.

The chain couples TRBV9 to TRBJ2-1; D may be TRBD1 or TRBD2 (5 bases each). The V end lost 0 bases, the J end lost 9 bases, and 16 bases lay between the germline ends. The CDR3 spans 15 residues. The V gene's germline CDR1 is SGDLS and CDR2 YYNGEE. The CDR3: CASSVVGTGWGEQFF. Written as DNA, the CDR3 is TGTGCCAGCAGCGTAGTCGGGACGGGATGGGGTGAGCAGTTCTTC.

The chain joins TRBV28 to TRBJ1-6; 7 bases fit TRBD1. Unmatched junction bases numbered 11, after V lost 4 bases and J lost 8 bases. Germline V gene sequence: CDR1 MDHEN, CDR2 SYDVKM. The length of the CDR3 is 16 residues. The CDR3 nucleotides are TGTGCCAGCAGTTCAACGGGTGACAGGGAAGATTCACCCCTCCACTTT. It translates to CASSSTGDREDSPLHF.

The chain couples TRBV5-1 to TRBJ1-4; D ambiguous. The ends were cut back, 7 bases at V and 7 bases at J, with 14 bases in the middle. The CDR3 runs 13 residues. The germline V gene has CDR1 SGHRS and CDR2 YFSETQ. The CDR3 nucleotides are TGCGCCAGCCGCGGGGATGCGAGTGAAAAACTGTTTTTT. As protein: CASRGDASEKLFF.

This chain joins TRBV4-1 and TRBJ2-7, with a possible D match to TRBD1 (6 bases). In germline, CDR1 is MGHRA, CDR2 YSYEKL. The V end lost 1 base, the J end lost 4 bases, and 11 bases lay between the germline ends. CDR3 length: 14 residues. This CDR3 is CASSQVPGEYEQYF. The CDR3 bases are TGCGCCAGCAGCCAAGTCCCAGGGGAGTACGAGCAGTACTTC.

The rearrangement joins TRBV4-3 to TRBJ2-1, with 10 nucleotides matching TRBD1. The V gene end was trimmed by 6 bases and the J gene end by 9 bases; junction bases not matched to a gene: 8. The germline V gene encodes CDR1 LGHNA and CDR2 YSLEER. This CDR3 has 14 residues. CDR3 coding DNA: TGCGCCAGCAGTCCGGGACAGGGGATCACTGAGCAGTTCTTC. Its protein is CASSPGQGITEQFF.

This clone came up once. The rearrangement joins TRBV27 to TRBJ1-3; tentative D call: TRBD1 (5 bases). CDR1 and CDR2 from the germline V gene are MNHEY and SMNVEV (reference sequence). Between the trimmed V and J ends, which lost 6 bases and 4 bases, there was a span of 7 bases. The length of the CDR3 is 12 residues. CDR3 loop: CASRGQGNTIYF. As DNA, the CDR3 is TGTGCCAGCAGGGGGCAAGGAAACACCATATATTTT.

This clone was seen just once. This chain joins TRBV7-2 and TRBJ1-3; D unclear. Germline CDR1 reads SGHTA; CDR2 reads FQGNSA. V lost 5 bases to trimming and J lost 4 bases, with 15 bases between them. This CDR3 has 15 amino acids. The CDR3 nucleotides are TGTGCCAGCAGCGCCCAGACCGTTACGGGAAACACCATATATTTT. Its protein product is CASSAQTVTGNTIYF.

The genes are TRBV19 and TRBJ1-5, with a weak D call TRBD1 (5 bases). The V gene lost 4 bases and the J gene lost 7 bases, with 11 bases spanning the gap. This CDR3 is 13 amino acids long. Germline CDR1 and CDR2: LNHDA and SQIVND (reference sequence). The CDR3 reads CASSKGPQQPQHF. In DNA, the CDR3 is TGTGCCAGTAGTAAGGGGCCTCAACAGCCCCAGCATTTT. Looking up the rest from reference TRBV19 and TRBJ1-5 gives the full variable domain: DGGITQSPKYLFRKEGQNVTLSCEQNLNHDAMYWYRQDPGQGLRLIYYSQIVNDFQKGDIAEGYSVSREKKESFPLTVTSAQKNPTAFYLCASSKGPQQPQHFGDGTRLSIL.

The rearrangement joins TRBV5-1 to TRBJ2-3, with a weak D call TRBD1 (6 bases). The CDR3 extends over 15 amino acids. V lost 2 bases and J lost 3, with 13 bases in between. The germline CDR1 and CDR2 sequences are SGHRS and YFSETQ. The CDR3: CASSFGQRGTDTQYF. Here the CDR3 DNA reads TGCGCCAGCAGCTTTGGCCAGAGGGGGACAGATACGCAGTATTTT.